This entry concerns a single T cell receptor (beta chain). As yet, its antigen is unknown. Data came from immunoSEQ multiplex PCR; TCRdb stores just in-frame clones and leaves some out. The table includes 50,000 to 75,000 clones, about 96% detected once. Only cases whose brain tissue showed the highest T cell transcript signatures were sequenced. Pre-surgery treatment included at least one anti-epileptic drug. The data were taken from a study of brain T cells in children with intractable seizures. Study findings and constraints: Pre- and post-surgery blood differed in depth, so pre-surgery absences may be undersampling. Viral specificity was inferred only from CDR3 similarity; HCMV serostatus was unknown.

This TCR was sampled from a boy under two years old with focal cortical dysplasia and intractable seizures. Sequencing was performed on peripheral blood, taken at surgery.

The CDR3 region is CASSFASGHTDTQYF. CDR3 sequence (DNA): TGTGCCAGCAGCTTCGCTAGCGGACACACAGATACGCAGTATTTT. This chain links TRBV7-3 with TRBJ2-3; TRBD2 agrees at 7 bases. The germline V gene encodes CDR1 SGHTA and CDR2 FQGTGA. The length of the CDR3 is 15 residues. With 3 bases clipped from V and 2 bases from J, the junction kept 5 bases outside the gene matches.